These 17 T cell receptor beta chains came from one sample sequenced in a study of cytomegalovirus exposure and HLA in healthy donors. 60 Vbeta and 13 Jbeta primers were used in PCR. Clones were sequenced by immunoSEQ multiplex PCR, and TCRdb holds only the in-frame ones, with some missing. The sample contains 90,000 to 120,000 clones, roughly 80% of which appear only once. Sequences were obtained from PBMCs. The source is a man under 40 in good health and CMV-seropositive.

The chain links TRBV15 to TRBJ2-5, with 13 nucleotides matching TRBD2. In germline, CDR1 is LNHNV, CDR2 YYDKDF (reference sequence). Germline trimming cut 1 base from V and 2 bases from J; bases unmatched to any gene: 4. This CDR3 region has 17 residues. Here the CDR3 reads CATSRVILAGGQETQYF. In DNA form, the CDR3 reads TGTGCCACCAGCAGAGTCATACTAGCGGGGGGGCAAGAGACCCAGTACTTC.

The genes are TRBV14 and TRBJ1-1; 9 bases line up with TRBD1. The V gene end was trimmed by 4 bases and the J gene end by 3 bases; junction bases not matched to a gene: 15. CDR1 is SGHDN, CDR2 FVKESK, per germline. The CDR3 covers 18 residues. CDR3 DNA: TGTGCCAGCAGCCCTCTCGGGACAGGGAGGTCTGGTGACACTGAAGCTTTCTTT. Residues: CASSPLGTGRSGDTEAFF. Full variable domain (missing parts from reference TRBV14 and TRBJ1-1): EAGVTQFPSHSVIEKGQTVTLRCDPISGHDNLYWYRRVMGKEIKFLLHFVKESKQDESGMPNNRFLAERTGGTYSTLKVQPAELEDSGVYFCASSPLGTGRSGDTEAFFGQGTRLTVV.

In this sample, this clone turned up a few times. The chain is built from TRBV27 and TRBJ2-2; a possible D gene is TRBD2 (6 bases). Germline loops: CDR1 MNHEY, CDR2 SMNVEV (reference sequence). The CDR3 is made up of 17 amino acids. V lost 5 bases, J lost 6 bases, and 22 bases lay in between. CDR3 coding DNA: TGTGCCAGCAGTCGGAAACTACGGGGGATGGAGGCCGGGGAGCTGTTTTTT. The encoded protein is CASSRKLRGMEAGELFF.

To note about this clone: The identical CDR3 is also encoded by other nucleotide sequences in the sample. The chain links TRBV6-1 to TRBJ2-5; 7 positions agree with TRBD2. V dropped 0 bases and J dropped 1; count of bases not matched to a gene: 2. This CDR3 contains 15 residues. Germline lookup yields CDR1 MNHNS and CDR2 SASEGT. This chain's CDR3 is CASSEATGGQETQYF. CDR3 bases: TGTGCCAGCAGTGAAGCCACGGGGGGCCAAGAGACCCAGTACTTC.

The J gene is TRBJ2-7, the V gene TRBV11-2; 7 nucleotides match TRBD1. From germline, CDR1 is SGHAT and CDR2 FQNNGV. V was clipped by 5 bases and J by 2 bases; unmatched bases: 3. The CDR3 loop spans 13 amino acids. This CDR3 is CASSRTGTYEQYF. In DNA form, the CDR3 reads TGTGCCAGCAGCCGGACAGGCACCTACGAGCAGTACTTC.

In regard to this clone: The sample holds other DNA sequences that translate to the same CDR3. The genes are TRBV6-5 and TRBJ1-1; TRBD1 aligns across 9 bases. Trimming removed 5 bases from V and 3 bases from J; junction bases left unmatched: 7. The length of the CDR3 is 15 residues. Germline lookup yields CDR1 MNHEY and CDR2 SVGAGI. CDR3 DNA sequence: TGTGCCAGCAGTCCACGGGACAGGGCTTACACTGAAGCTTTCTTT. Its protein is CASSPRDRAYTEAFF.

The V and J genes are TRBV6-5 and TRBJ1-1; D ambiguous. The CDR3 extends over 14 amino acids. V was pared by 6 bases and J by 5 bases, with 16 bases between. The germline V gene has CDR1 MNHEY and CDR2 SVGAGI. CDR3 nucleotides: TGTGCCAGCAGCCACTCCCCGGGTCAGACTGAAGCTTTCTTT. Its protein is CASSHSPGQTEAFF.

This clone was seen once. This chain connects TRBV5-1 to TRBJ1-6; TRBD1 matches at 9 bases. The CDR3 totals 14 residues. J lost 7 bases, V lost 5 bases, and 4 bases had no gene match. Per germline, CDR1 SGHRS and CDR2 YFSETQ. The CDR3 loop is CASSSGTGNSPLHF. CDR3 DNA sequence: TGCGCCAGCAGTTCCGGGACAGGGAATTCACCCCTCCACTTT.

The rearrangement links TRBV30 to TRBJ2-1, with a possible D match to TRBD2 (5 bases). Germline V lookup: CDR1 GTSNPN, CDR2 SVGIG (reference sequence). The CDR3 spans 11 residues. V lost 5 bases and J 8 bases, leaving 10 bases between the germline ends. The chain's CDR3 is CAWGPGYEQFF. As DNA, the CDR3 is TGTGCCTGGGGTCCGGGGTATGAGCAGTTCTTC.

The chain carries TRBV10-2 and TRBJ1-3; weak D call: TRBD1 (6 bases). V was cut by 5 bases and J by 1 base, with 15 bases left in between. Germline V gene sequence: CDR1 WSHSY, CDR2 SAAADI. The CDR3 length is 16 residues. The CDR3 DNA reads as TGCGCCAGCAGTAAAGGACAGCCCGGGTCTGGAAACACCATATATTTT. Translation: CASSKGQPGSGNTIYF.

In its sample, this clone was seen a few times. The germline gene is not matched at one end of the junction; a read error may be the cause. The J gene is TRBJ2-6, the V gene TRBV7-9, with D tentatively TRBD1 (5 bases). Germline CDR1 reads SEHNR; CDR2 reads FQNEAQ (reference sequence). This CDR3 spans 19 amino acids. CDR3 region: CASSPSIWQGFSGANGLTF. CDR3 in DNA: TGTGCCAGCAGCCCCTCCATCTGGCAGGGTTTCTCTGGGGCCAACGGCCTGACTTTC.

This sequence joins TRBV6-4 and TRBJ2-3; TRBD2 matches at 14 bases. The junction had 3 bases not matched to a gene; V was cut back by 3 bases and J by 4 bases. Germline V CDR1 and CDR2: MRHNA, SNTAGT. The CDR3 totals 16 residues. For the CDR3, the DNA is TGTGCCAGCAGTGATGGGACTAGCGGGGGAGCAGATACGCAGTATTTT. It yields the protein CASSDGTSGGADTQYF.

The chain combines TRBV2 with TRBJ2-3; the D gene is possibly TRBD2 (7 bases). CDR3 length: 16 residues. The germline CDR1 and CDR2 sequences are SNHLY and FYNNEI. Trimming cost V 5 bases and J 5 bases, with 20 bases left between them. The chain's CDR3 is CASSFLGGGRGDTQYF. As DNA, the CDR3 is TGTGCCAGCAGTTTCCTTGGGGGGGGCCGGGGAGATACGCAGTATTTT.

This chain links TRBV7-6 with TRBJ2-3; tentative D call: TRBD1 (5 bases). V lost 3 bases and J lost 6, with 10 bases in between. The germline gives CDR1 SGHVS, CDR2 FNYEAQ. This CDR3 region has 13 residues. The CDR3 nucleotides are TGTGCCAGCAGCTTTATGGGGCGGGATACGCAGTATTTT. It specifies CASSFMGRDTQYF.

The chain has TRBV6-1 and TRBJ1-2; 8 bases line up with TRBD1. V trimming: 0 bases; J trimming: 7 bases; junction bases outside the gene matches: 10. This CDR3 is built from 16 residues. Germline assignment: CDR1 MNHNS and CDR2 SASEGT. In DNA form, the CDR3 reads TGTGCCAGCAGTGAAGCCCCGGACAGGGTGTTTAGTGGCTACACCTTC. Protein sequence: CASSEAPDRVFSGYTF.

The CDR3 DNA is TGTGCCAGCAGTTACTCACAAAATAACTATGGCTACACCTTC. Protein sequence: CASSYSQNNYGYTF. The chain uses TRBV6-6 and TRBJ1-2; D remains ambiguous. CDR3 length equals 14 residues. The V end was cut by 0 bases, the J end by 1 base, with 6 bases between. The V gene's germline CDR1 is MNHNY and CDR2 SVGAGI (reference sequence).

The chain links TRBV2 to TRBJ1-1; TRBD1 agrees at 7 bases. Germline CDR1 reads SNHLY; CDR2 reads FYNNEI. The CDR3 is 13 residues long. The ends lost 8 bases at V and 1 base at J; junction bases unmatched: 4. The CDR3, as DNA: TGTGCCAGCGACCGGGACAGGAACACTGAAGCTTTCTTT. Encoded protein: CASDRDRNTEAFF.